This TCR beta chain was identified in a study of control samples from healthy donors and cancer patients. V lost 4 bases and J 0 bases, leaving 15 bases between the germline ends. This CDR3 contains 16 residues. Germline loops: CDR1 SGDLS, CDR2 YYNGEE. Produced via immunoSEQ multiplex PCR; TCRdb's table is partial and in-frame only. The table includes 40,000 to 50,000 clones, roughly 94% detected once. Sequences were obtained from blood. The receptor's source is a man in his 60s in good health. The chain combines TRBV9 with TRBJ2-3; D might be TRBD2 (6 bases). This CDR3 is CASSPRDFPSTDTQYF. CDR3 sequence (DNA): TGTGCCAGCAGCCCCCGGGACTTTCCTAGCACAGATACGCAGTATTTT.